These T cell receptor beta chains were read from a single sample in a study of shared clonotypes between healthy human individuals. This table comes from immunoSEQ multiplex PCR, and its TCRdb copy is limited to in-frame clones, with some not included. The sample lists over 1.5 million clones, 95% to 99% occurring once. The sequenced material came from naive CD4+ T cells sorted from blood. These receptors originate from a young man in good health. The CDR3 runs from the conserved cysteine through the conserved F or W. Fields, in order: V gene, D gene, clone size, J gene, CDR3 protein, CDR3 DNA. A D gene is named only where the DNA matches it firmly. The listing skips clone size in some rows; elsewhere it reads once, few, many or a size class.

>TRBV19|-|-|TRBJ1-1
CASSIDPGNTEAFF
TGTGCCAGTAGTATAGATCCGGGAAACACTGAAGCTTTCTTT
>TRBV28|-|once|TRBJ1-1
CASSPRRQMNTEAFF
TGTGCCAGCAGTCCGAGAAGACAGATGAACACTGAAGCTTTCTTT
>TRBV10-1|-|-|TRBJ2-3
CASSFSSTDTQYF
TGCGCCAGCAGTTTCTCGAGCACAGATACGCAGTATTTT
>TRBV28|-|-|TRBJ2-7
CASGLGPYEQYF
TGTGCCAGCGGTCTTGGGCCCTACGAGCAGTACTTC
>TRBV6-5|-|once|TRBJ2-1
CASRVGSYNEQFF
TGTGCCAGCAGGGTTGGTTCCTACAATGAGCAGTTCTTC
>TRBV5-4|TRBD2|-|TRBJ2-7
CASSLPLRAGGDEQYF
TGTGCCAGCAGCCTACCGCTTAGGGCCGGGGGGGACGAGCAGTACTTC
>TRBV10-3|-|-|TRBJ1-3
CAISESKGAGNTIYF
TGTGCCATCAGTGAGTCGAAAGGTGCTGGAAACACCATATATTTT
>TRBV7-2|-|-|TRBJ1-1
CASSSTQAGRNTEAFF
TGTGCCAGCAGCTCGACCCAGGCAGGGAGGAACACTGAAGCTTTCTTT
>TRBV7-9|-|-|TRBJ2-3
CASSLGGPTDTQYF
TGTGCCAGCAGCTTAGGAGGACCCACAGATACGCAGTATTTT
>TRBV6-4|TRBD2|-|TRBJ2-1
CASSSGTSGYNEQFF
TGTGCCAGCAGTAGCGGGACTAGCGGCTACAATGAGCAGTTCTTC
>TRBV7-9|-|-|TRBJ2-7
CASRSRGNGDHEQYF
TGTGCCAGCAGGAGTCGGGGAAACGGCGATCACGAGCAGTACTTC
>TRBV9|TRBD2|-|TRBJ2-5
CASSVGTGTSRTSGREETQYF
TGTGCCAGCAGCGTGGGGACAGGGACAAGTAGGACTAGCGGGAGGGAAGAGACCCAGTACTTC
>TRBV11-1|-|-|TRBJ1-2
CASSLSGASNYGYTF
TGTGCCAGCAGCCTTTCGGGGGCAAGTAACTATGGCTACACCTTC
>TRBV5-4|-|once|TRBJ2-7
CASSLGVKRDSYEQYF
TGTGCCAGCAGCCTGGGGGTGAAAAGGGACTCCTACGAGCAGTACTTC
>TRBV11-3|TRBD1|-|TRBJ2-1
CASSRQGRNEQFF
TGTGCCAGCAGCCGACAGGGCAGGAATGAGCAGTTCTTC
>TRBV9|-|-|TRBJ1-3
CASSTEGVSGNTIYF
TGTGCCAGCAGTACCGAGGGGGTCTCTGGAAACACCATATATTTT
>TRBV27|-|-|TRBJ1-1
CASRSAGNTEAFF
TGTGCCAGCAGGTCCGCAGGGAACACTGAAGCTTTCTTT
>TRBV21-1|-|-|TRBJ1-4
CASSRSAGDNEKLFF
TGTGCCAGCAGCAGATCTGCAGGGGATAATGAAAAACTGTTTTTT
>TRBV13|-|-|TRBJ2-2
CASSFSRLNTGELFF
TGTGCCAGCAGCTTCTCTCGACTTAACACCGGGGAGCTGTTTTTT
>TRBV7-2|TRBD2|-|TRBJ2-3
CASSLVRLAGFTDTQYF
TGTGCCAGCAGCTTAGTTAGACTAGCGGGCTTCACAGATACGCAGTATTTT
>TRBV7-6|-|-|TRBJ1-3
CASSLSGYSGNTIYF
TGTGCCAGCAGCTTATCGGGCTACTCTGGAAACACCATATATTTT
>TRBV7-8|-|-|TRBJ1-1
CASSLVLDTEAFF
TGTGCCAGCAGCTTAGTTTTGGACACTGAAGCTTTCTTT
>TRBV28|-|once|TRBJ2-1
CASSSRSAGYNEQFF
TGTGCCAGCAGTTCTAGGTCAGCGGGTTACAATGAGCAGTTCTTC
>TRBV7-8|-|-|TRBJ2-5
CASSLAKGGETQYF
TGTGCCAGCAGCTTAGCGAAGGGGGGAGAGACCCAGTACTTC
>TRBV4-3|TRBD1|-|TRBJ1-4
CASSQATGQIATNEKLFF
TGCGCCAGCAGCCAAGCTACGGGACAGATTGCAACTAATGAAAAACTGTTTTTT
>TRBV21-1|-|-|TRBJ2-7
CASSGTHWDRPYEQYF
TGTGCCAGCAGCGGGACCCACTGGGACCGCCCCTACGAGCAGTACTTC
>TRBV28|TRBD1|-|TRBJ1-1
CASSPWTGENTEAFF
TGTGCCAGCAGTCCCTGGACAGGGGAGAACACTGAAGCTTTCTTT
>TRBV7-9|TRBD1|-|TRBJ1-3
CASSPDRGSGNTIYF
TGTGCCAGCAGCCCGGACAGGGGCTCTGGAAACACCATATATTTT
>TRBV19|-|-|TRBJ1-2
CASSLSSGGSYGYTF
TGTGCCAGTAGCCTCTCTAGTGGGGGAAGCTATGGCTACACCTTC
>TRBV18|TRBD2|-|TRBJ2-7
CASSPGTSEEQYF
TGTGCCAGCTCACCCGGGACTAGCGAAGAGCAGTACTTC
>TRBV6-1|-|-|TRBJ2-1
CASSVEPVRDLGEQFF
TGTGCCAGCAGTGTTGAACCAGTCCGCGACCTAGGTGAGCAGTTCTTC
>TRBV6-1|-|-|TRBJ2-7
CASTRDTGRVYEQYF
TGTGCCAGCACAAGGGACACAGGTCGGGTCTACGAGCAGTACTTC
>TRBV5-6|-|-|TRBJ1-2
CASTEIGQGNYGYTF
TGTGCCAGCACCGAAATTGGTCAGGGGAACTATGGCTACACCTTC
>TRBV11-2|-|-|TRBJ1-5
CASSPRGTNQPQHF
TGTGCCAGCAGCCCTAGGGGTACAAATCAGCCCCAGCATTTT
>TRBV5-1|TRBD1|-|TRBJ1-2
CASSLGQGVGGYTF
TGCGCCAGCAGCTTGGGACAGGGAGTTGGCGGCTACACCTTC
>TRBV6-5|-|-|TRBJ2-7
CASRPSGFSYEQYF
TGTGCCAGCAGACCCAGCGGGTTCTCCTACGAGCAGTACTTC
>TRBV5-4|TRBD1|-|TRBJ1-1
CASSTGTGRVTEAFF
TGTGCCAGCAGTACCGGGACAGGGAGGGTCACTGAAGCTTTCTTT
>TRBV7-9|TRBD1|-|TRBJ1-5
CASSPNGQGLQPQHF
TGTGCCAGCAGCCCGAACGGACAGGGACTTCAGCCCCAGCATTTT
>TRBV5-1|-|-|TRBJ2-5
CASSPAGWETQYF
TGCGCCAGCAGCCCCGCGGGGTGGGAGACCCAGTACTTC
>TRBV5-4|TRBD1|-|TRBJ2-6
CASSWSGTGDSGANVLTF
TGTGCCAGCAGCTGGTCCGGGACAGGAGACTCTGGGGCCAACGTCCTGACTTTC
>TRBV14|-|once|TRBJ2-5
CASSQLIGSLETQYF
TGTGCCAGCAGCCAATTAATCGGAAGTCTGGAGACCCAGTACTTC
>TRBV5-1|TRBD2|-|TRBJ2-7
CASRPDAGAAEQYF
TGCGCCAGCAGGCCTGATGCGGGAGCGGCCGAGCAGTACTTC
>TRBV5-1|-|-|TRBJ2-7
CASSLGPTSTYEQYF
TGCGCCAGCAGCTTGGGTCCGACGAGCACCTACGAGCAGTACTTC
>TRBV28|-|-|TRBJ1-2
CASSSQGRAYYGYTF
TGTGCCAGCAGTTCCCAAGGACGGGCCTACTATGGCTACACCTTC
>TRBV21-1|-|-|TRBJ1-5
CASSKYGCRAPRPQHF
-
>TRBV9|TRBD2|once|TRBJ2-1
CASSALPLAGGYNEQFF
TGTGCCAGCAGCGCCCTCCCCCTAGCGGGCGGTTACAATGAGCAGTTCTTC
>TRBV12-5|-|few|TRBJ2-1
CASGEGRPYNEQFF
TGTGCTAGTGGTGAGGGCCGACCCTACAATGAGCAGTTCTTC
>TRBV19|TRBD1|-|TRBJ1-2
CASGSSTGGRNYGYTF
TGTGCCAGTGGATCTTCGACAGGGGGAAGAAACTATGGCTACACCTTC
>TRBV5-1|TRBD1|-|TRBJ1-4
CASSPDRGRTNEKLFF
TGCGCCAGCAGTCCGGACAGGGGGCGGACTAATGAAAAACTGTTTTTT
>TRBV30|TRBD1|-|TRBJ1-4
CAWSSGQGGSWLF
TGTGCCTGGAGTTCTGGACAGGGAGGGTCTTGGCTTTTT
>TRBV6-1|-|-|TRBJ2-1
CASSELGSPSSPYNEQFF
TGTGCCAGCAGTGAGTTAGGGTCACCATCCTCTCCCTACAATGAGCAGTTCTTC
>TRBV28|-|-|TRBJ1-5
CASRDGGVGEPQHF
TGTGCCAGCAGAGATGGGGGGGTCGGGGAGCCCCAGCATTTT
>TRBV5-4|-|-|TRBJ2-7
CASSPVAGPLREQYF
TGTGCCAGCAGCCCCGTTGCGGGGCCCCTGCGGGAGCAGTACTTC
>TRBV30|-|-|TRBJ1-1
CAWSLSGNTEAFF
TGTGCCTGGAGTCTATCAGGGAACACTGAAGCTTTCTTT
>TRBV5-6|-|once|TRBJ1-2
CASSVGLSKSYGYTF
TGTGCCAGCAGCGTGGGACTTTCAAAAAGCTATGGCTACACCTTC
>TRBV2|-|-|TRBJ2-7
CASSGVEEQYF
TGTGCCAGCAGTGGAGTCGAAGAGCAGTACTTC
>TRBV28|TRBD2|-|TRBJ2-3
CASSSPGLTQYF
TGTGCCAGCAGCTCGCCGGGACTAACGCAGTATTTT
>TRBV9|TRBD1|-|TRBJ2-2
CASSVDGTGEAGELFF
TGTGCCAGCAGCGTTGACGGGACAGGGGAAGCCGGGGAGCTGTTTTTT
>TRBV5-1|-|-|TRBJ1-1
CASSLGQGTAFF
TGCGCCAGCAGCCTTGGACAAGGAACGGCTTTCTTT